Following are 2 T cell receptor beta chains from one sample sequenced in a study of blood T cell repertoires in COVID-19. Method: immunoSEQ multiplex PCR; TCRdb's copy keeps in-frame clones and lacks some. This sample has about 73,000 clones; over 65% occur once, and the top ten carry around 4.3%. Source material: peripheral blood. The receptors were gathered from a woman between 55 and 75 years old with acute or convalescent COVID-19.

Turning to this clone: Other DNA sequences from this sample encode an identical CDR3 as well. The chain recombines TRBV19 with TRBJ1-5; no clear D. Trimming cost V 2 bases and J 9 bases, with 11 bases left between them. CDR1 is LNHDA, CDR2 SQIVND, per germline (reference sequence). The CDR3 contains 13 residues. The CDR3 sequence is CASSILGGRPQHF. Written as DNA, the CDR3 is TGTGCCAGTAGTATACTGGGAGGTCGGCCCCAGCATTTT.

This sequence joins TRBV9 and TRBJ2-7, with TRBD1 as a possible D gene (6 bases). V was clipped by 3 bases and J by 2 bases, with 12 bases between them. Germline CDR1 reads SGDLS; CDR2 reads YYNGEE. The CDR3 covers 14 residues. The CDR3 DNA is TGTGCCAGCAGCGCCGGACAGTTTGCCTACGAGCAGTACTTC. Its translation: CASSAGQFAYEQYF. Filled out from reference TRBV9 and TRBJ2-7, the complete variable domain reads DSGVTQTPKHLITATGQRVTLRCSPRSGDLSVYWYQQSLDQGLQFLIQYYNGEERAKGNILERFSAQQFPDLHSELNLSSLELGDSALYFCASSAGQFAYEQYFGPGTRLTVT.